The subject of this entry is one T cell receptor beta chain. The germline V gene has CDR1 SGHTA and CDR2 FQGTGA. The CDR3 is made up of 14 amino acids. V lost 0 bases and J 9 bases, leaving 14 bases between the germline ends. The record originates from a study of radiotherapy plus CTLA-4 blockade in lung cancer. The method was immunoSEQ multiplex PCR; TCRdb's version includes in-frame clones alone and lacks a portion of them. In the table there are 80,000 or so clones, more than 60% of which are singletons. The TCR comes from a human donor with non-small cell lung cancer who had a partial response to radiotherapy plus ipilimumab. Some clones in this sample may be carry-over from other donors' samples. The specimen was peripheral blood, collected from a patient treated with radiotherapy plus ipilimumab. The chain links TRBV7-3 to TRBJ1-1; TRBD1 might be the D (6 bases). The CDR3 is CASSLTSGETQAFF. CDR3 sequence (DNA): TGTGCCAGCAGCTTAACGTCAGGGGAGACTCAAGCTTTCTTT.